A single T cell receptor beta chain is shown here with its context. Its specificity is not known. Mouse germline and gene names are used. The read terminates 1 residue before the CDR3 end, so the remaining end is supplied by the germline J gene. These data come from a study of tissue T cells after allogeneic stem cell transplantation. The CDR3 contains 11 residues. The V end was cut by 1 base, the J end by 5 bases, with 5 bases between. CDR1 and CDR2 (germline): SGHSN, HYEKVE. The time point was: mouse harvest day 7 after allogeneic transplant. Tail vein injection delivered 10^7 T-cell-depleted bone marrow cells and 10^6 splenic CD5+ T cells. B6 (H2b) cells into BALB/c (H2d) mice; tissues taken at day 7 or 14. TCRbeta CDR3 was sequenced at survey depth with template counts. The data were produced by immunoSEQ multiplex PCR, yet TCRdb's version contains in-frame clones alone and is incomplete. The table lists around 5,700 clones, roughly 50% of them singletons.

General observations from the study: This small cohort was clinically heterogeneous, and sampling depth was a limitation. Within patients, tissue anatomy strongly shaped TCR repertoire composition.

The receptor was derived from a female BALB/c mouse given C57BL/6 T cells with graft-versus-host disease after an allogeneic hematopoietic cell transplant. The chain is built from TRBV12-1 and TRBJ2-7; D ambiguous. Sequenced: gut tissue. The CDR3 here is CASSLWHEQYF. The DNA read from the CDR3 is TGTGCCAGCTCTCTATGGCATGAACAGTAC.